A single sample gave rise to the 29 T cell receptor beta chains below, sequenced in a study of a mutant IDH1 vaccine in newly diagnosed glioma. Time point specified: week 5, during vaccination. Every single dose of the vaccine, 300 ug of mutant IDH1 20-mer peptide, came with topical imiquimod. These receptors have no known antigen. The table came from immunoSEQ multiplex PCR; TCRdb's copy has only in-frame clones and leaves some out. This table has 20,000 to 30,000 clones, more than 65% appearing once. Specimen: PBMCs, collected from a glioma patient whose treatment included an IDH1 peptide vaccine. The receptors here all came from a man between 35 and 55 years old with glioma. Some clones in this sample may be carry-over from other donors' samples.

This chain joins TRBV27 and TRBJ2-3; D unclear. The CDR3 loop spans 15 amino acids. Trimming took 5 bases from V and 6 from J, leaving 18 bases between them. Germline CDR1 reads MNHEY; CDR2 reads SMNVEV (reference sequence). The CDR3 DNA reads as TGTGCCAGCAGTCTTGGGGTTCCGGTAGGGGATACGCAGTATTTT. It yields the protein CASSLGVPVGDTQYF.

The V and J genes are TRBV14 and TRBJ2-7, with D perhaps TRBD1 or TRBD2 (5 bases each). The V gene lost 5 bases and the J gene lost 3 bases, with 17 bases spanning the gap. CDR1 is SGHDN and CDR2 is FVKESK in the germline V gene. The CDR3 contains 15 residues. CDR3 loop: CASSVSGGKVYEQYF. In DNA, the CDR3 is TGTGCCAGCAGCGTTTCTGGGGGAAAGGTCTACGAGCAGTACTTC.

The J gene is TRBJ2-7, the V gene TRBV29-1, with 7 bases lining up with TRBD1. Losses at the gene ends were 4 bases for V and 5 bases for J; bases not matched to a gene: 8. CDR1 SQVTM and CDR2 ANQGSEA come from the germline V gene. CDR3 length: 13 residues. The DNA of the CDR3 is TGCAGCGTTGGTGGGACAGAGGTCAACGAGCAGTACTTC. Encoded protein: CSVGGTEVNEQYF.

The chain uses TRBV19 and TRBJ1-2, with D hard to call. Trimming stripped 1 base from V and 4 bases from J, with 4 bases between. CDR3 length: 12 amino acids. The germline V gene has CDR1 LNHDA and CDR2 SQIVND (reference sequence). CDR3 DNA sequence: TGTGCCAGTAGTATAGCCGGCTATGGCTACACCTTC. This gives the protein CASSIAGYGYTF. Full variable domain (outside the CDR3, taken from reference TRBV19 and TRBJ1-2): DGGITQSPKYLFRKEGQNVTLSCEQNLNHDAMYWYRQDPGQGLRLIYYSQIVNDFQKGDIAEGYSVSREKKESFPLTVTSAQKNPTAFYLCASSIAGYGYTFGSGTRLTVV.

The chain combines TRBV19 with TRBJ1-2; D perhaps matches TRBD1 (5 bases). The CDR3 loop spans 16 amino acids. Germline-derived CDR1 and CDR2 are LNHDA and SQIVND (reference sequence). The V gene lost 4 bases and the J gene lost 5 bases, with 20 bases spanning the gap. The CDR3 region has the DNA TGTGCCAGTAGTAGAGACAGCGGAGCTAACTATTATGGCTACACCTTC. Translating gives CASSRDSGANYYGYTF.

The CDR3 sequence is CASSYLANTEAFF. CDR3 DNA sequence: TGTGCCAGCAGTTATTTGGCGAACACTGAAGCTTTCTTT. The chain uses TRBV6-5 and TRBJ1-1; D call uncertain. Germline loops: CDR1 MNHEY, CDR2 SVGAGI. V lost 3 bases to trimming and J lost 1 base, with 6 bases between them. The CDR3 spans 13 residues.

The genes are TRBV6-1 and TRBJ2-1; D remains ambiguous. Trimming stripped 5 bases from V and 10 bases from J, with 18 bases between. Germline-derived CDR1 and CDR2 are MNHNS and SASEGT. This CDR3 is 14 amino acids long. CDR3 sequence: CASSPTNDPTEQFF. CDR3 bases: TGTGCCAGCAGTCCCACGAACGACCCCACGGAGCAGTTCTTC.

The rearrangement uses TRBV15 and TRBJ2-7; no firm D call. The CDR3 is made up of 12 amino acids. The ends were cut back, 0 bases at V and 5 bases at J, with 5 bases in the middle. Germline loops: CDR1 LNHNV, CDR2 YYDKDF (reference sequence). Here the CDR3 DNA reads TGTGCCACCAGCAGAGATCGGGACGAGCAGTACTTC. It specifies CATSRDRDEQYF.

This clone was recorded a few times. The V gene is TRBV4-3, the J gene TRBJ1-4; D might be TRBD1 (6 bases). V lost 3 bases to trimming and J lost 10 bases, with 24 bases between them. CDR1 and CDR2 (germline): LGHNA, YSLEER. This CDR3 comprises 17 residues. CDR3 amino acids: CASSQGVVSGGIGKLFF. As DNA, the CDR3 is TGCGCCAGCAGCCAGGGCGTTGTGAGTGGGGGCATCGGAAAACTGTTTTTT.

For the CDR3, the DNA is TGTGCCAGCAGCCCCAACAGGGGCCGATACACTGAAGCTTTCTTT. This translates into CASSPNRGRYTEAFF. V and J are TRBV7-9 and TRBJ1-1; 7 positions agree with TRBD1. CDR1 is SEHNR and CDR2 is FQNEAQ in the germline V gene (reference sequence). There are 15 residues in the CDR3. The J segment lost 3 bases and the V segment lost 5 bases, leaving 9 bases of the junction unmatched. The whole variable domain, filled in from reference TRBV7-9 and TRBJ1-1, reads DTGVSQNPRHKITKRGQNVTFRCDPISEHNRLYWYRQTLGQGPEFLTYFQNEAQLEKSRLLSDRFSAERPKGSFSTLEIQRTEQGDSAMYLCASSPNRGRYTEAFFGQGTRLTVV.

V is TRBV2 and J is TRBJ1-4, with D unresolved. CDR1 and CDR2 (germline): SNHLY, FYNNEI. The CDR3 consists of 17 residues. Trimming removed 2 bases from V and 0 bases from J, with 13 bases in between. CDR3 loop: CASSERSAFATNEKLFF. For the CDR3, the DNA is TGTGCCAGCAGTGAAAGGTCAGCTTTTGCAACTAATGAAAAACTGTTTTTT. The complete variable domain, with remaining parts taken from reference TRBV2 and TRBJ1-4, reads EPEVTQTPSHQVTQMGQEVILRCVPISNHLYFYWYRQILGQKVEFLVSFYNNEISEKSEIFDDQFSVERPDGSNFTLKIRSTKLEDSAMYFCASSERSAFATNEKLFFGSGTQLSVL.

This rearrangement joins TRBV4-2 to TRBJ2-3, with TRBD2 matching over 11 bases. This CDR3 region has 18 residues. Trimming at V came to 0 bases and at J to 11 bases, leaving 16 bases not matched to a gene. Germline CDR1 and CDR2: LGHNA and YNFKEQ. The CDR3 loop is CASSQEGPGTSGLQGQYF. The CDR3 DNA sequence: TGTGCCAGCAGCCAAGAGGGCCCTGGGACTAGCGGTCTTCAGGGGCAGTATTTT.

This chain links TRBV12-5 with TRBJ2-1; 7 bases align to TRBD2. The CDR3 extends over 15 amino acids. The junction had 2 bases not matched to a gene; V was cut back by 2 bases and J by 1 base. CDR1 and CDR2 from the germline V gene are LGHNT and FRNRAP. This CDR3 reads CASGLWGGSYNEQFF. In nucleotides, the CDR3 is TGTGCTAGTGGTTTGTGGGGGGGGTCCTACAATGAGCAGTTCTTC.

V is TRBV5-1 and J is TRBJ1-1; 8 bases agree with TRBD1. The germline V gene has CDR1 SGHRS and CDR2 YFSETQ. After removal of 1 base from V and 4 bases from J, the junction contained 0 bases not matched to a gene. The CDR3 runs 13 residues. CDR3 loop: CASSLTGGTEAFF. The CDR3 coding sequence is TGCGCCAGCAGCTTGACAGGGGGCACTGAAGCTTTCTTT.

The rearrangement uses TRBV5-1 and TRBJ2-5, with D possibly being TRBD2 (7 bases). Germline CDR1 SGHRS, CDR2 YFSETQ. The CDR3 loop spans 14 amino acids. V shed 3 bases and J shed 5 bases, with 14 bases lying between them. The CDR3 coding sequence is TGCGCCAGCAGCTGGGGGGGGCCAGGGGAGACCCAGTACTTC. As protein: CASSWGGPGETQYF.

The chain recombines TRBV18 with TRBJ2-5; 8 bases map to TRBD1. V lost 3 bases and J lost 5; bases outside the gene matches: 5. The CDR3 consists of 14 residues. CDR1 and CDR2 from the germline V gene are KGHSH and LQKENI. The CDR3 protein is CASSPDRVGETQYF. The CDR3 DNA follows: TGTGCCAGCTCACCGGACAGGGTAGGCGAGACCCAGTACTTC.

This clone was recorded once. For the CDR3, the DNA is TGTGCCAGTAGCACCGGGACAGCCTCCTACGAGCAGTACTTC. Its protein product is CASSTGTASYEQYF. This chain joins TRBV19 and TRBJ2-7; 7 bases align to TRBD1. The CDR3 contains 14 residues. Per germline, CDR1 LNHDA and CDR2 SQIVND (reference sequence). The junction had 5 bases not matched to a gene; V was cut back by 6 bases and J by 0 bases.

The rearrangement uses TRBV6-1 and TRBJ1-3; no reliable D call. The V and J ends lost 3 bases and 0 bases respectively, with 12 bases between them. Germline loops: CDR1 MNHNS, CDR2 SASEGT. The CDR3 sequence is 16 residues long. This chain's CDR3 is CASSETLPGSGNTIYF. CDR3 coding DNA: TGTGCCAGCAGTGAGACGCTGCCGGGCTCTGGAAACACCATATATTTT.

This clone has just one count. The chain is built from TRBV18 and TRBJ1-2, with D possibly matching TRBD1 (6 bases). The CDR3 is 14 amino acids. Germline assignment: CDR1 KGHSH and CDR2 LQKENI. Trimming removed 1 base at V and 0 bases at J, with 6 bases between. In nucleotides, the CDR3 is TGTGCCAGCTCACCACAGGGGGCTAACTATGGCTACACCTTC. Translating it yields CASSPQGANYGYTF.

This clone turned up a few times. This chain joins TRBV6-5 and TRBJ2-7; the match to TRBD2 covers 8 bases. The J segment lost 2 bases and the V segment lost 8 bases, leaving 8 bases of the junction unmatched. Germline assignment: CDR1 MNHEY and CDR2 SVGAGI. This CDR3 has 14 amino acids. In DNA form, the CDR3 reads TGTGCCAGCGGCCTTAGCGGGAAACCCTACGAGCAGTACTTC. Its protein product is CASGLSGKPYEQYF.

This clone was seen a few times. The rearrangement links TRBV5-1 to TRBJ2-7; TRBD1 matches at 7 bases. Germline values: CDR1 SGHRS, CDR2 YFSETQ. Unmatched junction bases numbered 8, after V lost 4 bases and J lost 1 base. The CDR3 runs to 15 residues. CDR3 protein: CASSVTRDSSYEQYF. As DNA, the CDR3 is TGCGCCAGCAGCGTCACCCGGGACAGTTCCTACGAGCAGTACTTC.

V gene TRBV5-1 combines with J gene TRBJ1-6, with 10 nucleotides matching TRBD1. V lost 3 bases to trimming and J lost 8 bases; unmatched junction nucleotides: 5. The CDR3 is made up of 15 amino acids. Germline CDR1 and CDR2: SGHRS and YFSETQ. This chain's CDR3 is CASSSGQGVHSPLHF. The CDR3 bases are TGCGCCAGCAGCTCCGGACAGGGGGTGCATTCACCCCTCCACTTT.

The chain carries TRBV19 and TRBJ2-6, with TRBD1 as a possible D gene (6 bases). The CDR3 is made up of 16 amino acids. The germline V gene encodes CDR1 LNHDA and CDR2 SQIVND (reference sequence). The ends were cut back, 4 bases at V and 4 bases at J, with 14 bases in the middle. CDR3 coding DNA: TGTGCCAGTAGTACCCCCCTGGGGGCCGGGGCCAACGTCCTGACTTTC. This translates into CASSTPLGAGANVLTF.

The gene calls are TRBV27 and TRBJ2-7, with D hard to call. The CDR3 has 14 residues. The V end lost 6 bases, the J end lost 0 bases, and 12 bases lay between the germline ends. CDR1 and CDR2 from the germline V gene are MNHEY and SMNVEV (reference sequence). Here the CDR3 reads CASRLMGSSYEQYF. DNA of the CDR3: TGTGCCAGCAGGCTGATGGGCAGCTCCTACGAGCAGTACTTC.

The chain joins TRBV5-1 to TRBJ2-1, with D possibly being TRBD1 (6 bases). The germline V and J ends were trimmed by 4 bases and 0 bases, with 11 bases remaining between them. The germline V gene has CDR1 SGHRS and CDR2 YFSETQ. This CDR3 is built from 15 residues. This CDR3 is CASSPDSSSYNEQFF. Here the CDR3 DNA reads TGCGCCAGCAGCCCGGACAGCAGCTCCTACAATGAGCAGTTCTTC.

The chain combines TRBV20-1 with TRBJ2-3; unclear D gene. The germline V gene has CDR1 DFQATT and CDR2 SNEGSKA (reference sequence). Deletions cut 6 bases from V and 5 bases from J, with 9 bases between. The CDR3 length is 11 residues. The CDR3 sequence is CSADLGDTQYF. CDR3 coding DNA: TGCAGTGCCGATCTTGGAGATACGCAGTATTTT.

The chain combines TRBV2 with TRBJ1-5; D is ambiguous. With 6 bases removed from V and 6 bases from J, the gap between germline ends came to 9 bases. The germline V gene encodes CDR1 SNHLY and CDR2 FYNNEI. The CDR3 runs 12 residues. The CDR3 DNA sequence: TGTGCCAGCAGCGCCGCGGCTCAGCCCCAGCATTTT. Protein: CASSAAAQPQHF.

The rearrangement uses TRBV30 and TRBJ1-5; no definite D call. This CDR3 spans 13 amino acids. Germline V lookup: CDR1 GTSNPN, CDR2 SVGIG (reference sequence). Deletions cut 1 base from V and 3 bases from J, with 7 bases between. CDR3 loop: CAWSEGANQPQHF. For the CDR3, the DNA is TGTGCCTGGAGTGAAGGCGCCAATCAGCCCCAGCATTTT.

This clone has just one count. The chain couples TRBV14 to TRBJ1-3; unclear D gene. The germline gives CDR1 SGHDN, CDR2 FVKESK. Trimming removed 4 bases at V and 0 bases at J, with 16 bases between. The CDR3 loop spans 17 amino acids. The CDR3 bases are TGTGCCAGCAGCCCCGCCGGCTTACGCTTCTCTGGAAACACCATATATTTT. This encodes CASSPAGLRFSGNTIYF. Using reference TRBV14 and TRBJ1-3 for the parts outside the CDR3, the full variable domain is EAGVTQFPSHSVIEKGQTVTLRCDPISGHDNLYWYRRVMGKEIKFLLHFVKESKQDESGMPNNRFLAERTGGTYSTLKVQPAELEDSGVYFCASSPAGLRFSGNTIYFGEGSWLTVV.